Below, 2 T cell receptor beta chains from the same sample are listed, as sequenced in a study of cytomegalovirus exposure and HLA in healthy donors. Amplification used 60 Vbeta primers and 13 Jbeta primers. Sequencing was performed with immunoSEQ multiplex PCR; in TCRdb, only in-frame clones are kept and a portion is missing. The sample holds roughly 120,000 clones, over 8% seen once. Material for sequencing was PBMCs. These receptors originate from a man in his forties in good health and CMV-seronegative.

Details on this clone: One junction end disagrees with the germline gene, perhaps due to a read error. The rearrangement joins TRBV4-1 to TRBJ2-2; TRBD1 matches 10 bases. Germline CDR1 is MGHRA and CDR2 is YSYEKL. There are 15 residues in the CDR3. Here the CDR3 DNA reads TGCGCCAACAGCCTAAAGGGACAGGGGACCGGGGAGCTGTTTTTT. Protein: CANSLKGQGTGELFF.

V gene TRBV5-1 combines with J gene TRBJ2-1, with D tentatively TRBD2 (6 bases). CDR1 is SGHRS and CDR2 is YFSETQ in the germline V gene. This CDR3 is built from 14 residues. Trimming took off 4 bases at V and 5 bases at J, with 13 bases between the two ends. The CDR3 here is CASSLRGTNNEQFF. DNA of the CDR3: TGCGCCAGCAGCCTTCGGGGGACCAACAATGAGCAGTTCTTC.